The subject of this entry is one T cell receptor beta chain. CDR3 size: 15 residues. Germline loops: CDR1 MRHNA, CDR2 SNTAGT. V lost 6 bases and J lost 5; bases outside the gene matches: 11. The data were obtained in a study of blood T cell repertoires in COVID-19. Study background: COVID-19 samples from acute and convalescent phases originated in the United States, Italy and Spain. Nucleic acid was either cDNA or gDNA, and it came from T cells, B-cell-depleted T cells, or PBMCs.

Original handling: Cell counts per sample came from amplifying reference gene primers. Only in-frame clones appear in the TCRdb table, and some are missing; sequencing was by immunoSEQ multiplex PCR. V, J and clone size were drawn from that table, and D and trimming were deduced from the DNA. The table lists about 100,000 clones, 80% to 90% of them singletons. The sequence derives from a human donor in a cohort sampled during active COVID-19. The rearrangement joins TRBV6-4 to TRBJ2-5, with 8 positions matching TRBD1. Source material: peripheral blood. The CDR3 loop reads CASSSGQGMSETQYF. The CDR3 coding sequence is TGTGCCAGCAGCTCCGGACAGGGAATGTCGGAGACCCAGTACTTC.